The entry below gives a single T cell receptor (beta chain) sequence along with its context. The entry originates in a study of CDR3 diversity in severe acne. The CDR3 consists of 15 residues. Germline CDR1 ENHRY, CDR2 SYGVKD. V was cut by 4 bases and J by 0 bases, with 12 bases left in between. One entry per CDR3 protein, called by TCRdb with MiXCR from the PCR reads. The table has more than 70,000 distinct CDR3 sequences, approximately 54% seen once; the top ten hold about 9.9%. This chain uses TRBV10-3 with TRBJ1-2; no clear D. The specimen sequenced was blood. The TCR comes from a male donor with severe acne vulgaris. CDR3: CAISVSEDANYGYTF. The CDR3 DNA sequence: TGTGCCATCAGTGTCTCAGAAGATGCTAACTATGGCTACACCTTC.